This section outlines one TCR beta chain sequence together with its context. The method was immunoSEQ multiplex PCR; TCRdb's version includes in-frame clones alone and lacks a portion of them. This table has 2 million to 2.5 million clones, approximately 94% appearing once. The record originates from a study of shared clonotypes between healthy human individuals. The V and J ends lost 2 bases and 4 bases respectively, with 8 bases between them. The CDR3 has 13 residues. From germline, CDR1 is LNHNV and CDR2 YYDKDF (reference sequence). Naive CD8 cells lacked CD45RO and underwent positive selection for CCR7, leaving out terminally differentiated effector memory CD45RA+ cells.

V is TRBV15 and J is TRBJ1-2; D uncertain. The clonotype originates from a man between 18 and 29 years old in good health. Some clones in this sample may be carry-over from other donors' samples. The sample was naive CD8+ T cells from PBMCs. CDR3 loop: CATSRTETYGYTF. CDR3 DNA sequence: TGTGCCACCAGCAGAACAGAAACCTATGGCTACACCTTC.